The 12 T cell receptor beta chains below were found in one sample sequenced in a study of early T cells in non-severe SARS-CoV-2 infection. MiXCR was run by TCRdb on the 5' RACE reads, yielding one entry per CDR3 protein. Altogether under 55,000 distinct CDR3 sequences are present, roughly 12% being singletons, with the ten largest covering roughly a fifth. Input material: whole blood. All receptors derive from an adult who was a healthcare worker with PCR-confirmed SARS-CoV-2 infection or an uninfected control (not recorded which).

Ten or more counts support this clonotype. This chain's CDR3 is CASSLLGAGEQFF. DNA of the CDR3: TGCGCCAGCAGCTTGTTGGGAGCAGGAGAGCAGTTCTTC. V gene TRBV5-1 combines with J gene TRBJ2-1; TRBD2 is a possible D gene (5 bases). The CDR3 contains 13 residues. The germline V gene has CDR1 SGHRS and CDR2 YFSETQ. V shed 1 base and J shed 10 bases, with 12 bases lying between them.

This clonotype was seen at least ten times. The CDR3 sequence: CASSSGTTYNSPLHF. The CDR3 DNA reads TGTGCCAGCAGCTCCGGGACAACCTATAATTCACCCCTCCACTTT. This chain links TRBV5-6 with TRBJ1-6; tentative D call: TRBD1 (6 bases). This CDR3 contains 15 residues. V lost 3 bases to trimming and J lost 2 bases, with 9 bases between them. Germline lookup yields CDR1 SGHDT and CDR2 YYEEEE.

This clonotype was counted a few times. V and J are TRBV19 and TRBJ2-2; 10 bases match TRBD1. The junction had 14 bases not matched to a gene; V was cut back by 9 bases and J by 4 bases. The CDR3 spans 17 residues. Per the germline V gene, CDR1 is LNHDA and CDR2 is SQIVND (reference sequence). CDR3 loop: CASQPGGTGVGTGELFF. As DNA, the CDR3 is TGTGCCAGCCAACCCGGGGGGACAGGGGTCGGCACCGGGGAGCTGTTTTTT.

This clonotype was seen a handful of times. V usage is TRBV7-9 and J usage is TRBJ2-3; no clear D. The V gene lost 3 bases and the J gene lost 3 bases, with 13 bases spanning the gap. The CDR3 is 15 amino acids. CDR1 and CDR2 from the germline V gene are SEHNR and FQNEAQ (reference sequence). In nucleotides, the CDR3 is TGTGCCAGCAGCTTGACGGGCCTAAGAACAGATACGCAGTATTTT. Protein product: CASSLTGLRTDTQYF.

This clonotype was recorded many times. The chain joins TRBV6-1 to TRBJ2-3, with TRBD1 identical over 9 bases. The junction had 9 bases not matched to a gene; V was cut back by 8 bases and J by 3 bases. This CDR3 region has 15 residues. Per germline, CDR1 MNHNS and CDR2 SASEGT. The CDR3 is CASGRTGEKTDTQYF. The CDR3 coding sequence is TGTGCCAGCGGACGGACAGGGGAGAAGACAGATACGCAGTATTTT.

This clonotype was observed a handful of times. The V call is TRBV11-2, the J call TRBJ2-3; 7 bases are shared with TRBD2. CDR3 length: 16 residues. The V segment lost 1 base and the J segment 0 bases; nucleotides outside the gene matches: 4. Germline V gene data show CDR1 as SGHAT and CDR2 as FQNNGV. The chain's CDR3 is CASSLVGGFSTDTQYF. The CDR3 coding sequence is TGTGCCAGCAGCTTAGTGGGAGGGTTTAGCACAGATACGCAGTATTTT. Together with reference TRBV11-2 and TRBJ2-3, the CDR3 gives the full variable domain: EAGVAQSPRYKIIEKRQSVAFWCNPISGHATLYWYQQILGQGPKLLIQFQNNGVVDDSQLPKDRFSAERLKGVDSTLKIQPAKLEDSAVYLCASSLVGGFSTDTQYFGPGTRLTVL.

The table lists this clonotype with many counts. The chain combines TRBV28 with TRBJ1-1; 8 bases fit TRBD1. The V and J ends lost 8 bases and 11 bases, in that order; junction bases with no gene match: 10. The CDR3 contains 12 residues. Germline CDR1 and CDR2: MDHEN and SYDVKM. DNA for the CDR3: TGTGCCAGCTCCCTGGACAGGGCTCATGCTTTCTTT. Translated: CASSLDRAHAFF.

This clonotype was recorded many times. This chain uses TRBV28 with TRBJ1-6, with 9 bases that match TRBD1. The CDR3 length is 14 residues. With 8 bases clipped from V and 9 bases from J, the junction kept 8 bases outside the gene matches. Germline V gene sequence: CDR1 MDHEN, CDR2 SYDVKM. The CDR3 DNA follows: TGTGCCAGCGCACCGGGGACAGGGTTTTCACCCCTCCACTTT. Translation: CASAPGTGFSPLHF.

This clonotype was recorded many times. The CDR3 DNA reads as TGTGCCAGCAGCTTAGCTTCGGCAGCTGCCTACGAGCAGTACTTC. This encodes CASSLASAAAYEQYF. The chain carries TRBV7-9 and TRBJ2-7, with D unresolved. The CDR3 is 15 residues long. Trimming removed 0 bases from V and 2 bases from J, with 11 bases in between. Per the germline V gene, CDR1 is SEHNR and CDR2 is FQNEAQ (reference sequence). The variable domain in full, with the rest retrieved from reference TRBV7-9 and TRBJ2-7, is DTGVSQNPRHKITKRGQNVTFRCDPISEHNRLYWYRQTLGQGPEFLTYFQNEAQLEKSRLLSDRFSAERPKGSFSTLEIQRTEQGDSAMYLCASSLASAAAYEQYFGPGTRLTVT.

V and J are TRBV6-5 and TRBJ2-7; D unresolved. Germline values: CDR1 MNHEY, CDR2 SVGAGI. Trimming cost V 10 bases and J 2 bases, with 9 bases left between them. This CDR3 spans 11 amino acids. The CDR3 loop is CATRRAYEQYF. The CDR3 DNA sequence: TGTGCCACGCGTCGGGCCTACGAGCAGTACTTC.

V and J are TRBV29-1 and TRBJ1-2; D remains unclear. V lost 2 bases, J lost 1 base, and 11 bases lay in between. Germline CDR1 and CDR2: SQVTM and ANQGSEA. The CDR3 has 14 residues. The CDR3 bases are TGCAGCGTTGAATTCAGAGACCTTAACTATGGCTACACCTTC. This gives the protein CSVEFRDLNYGYTF.

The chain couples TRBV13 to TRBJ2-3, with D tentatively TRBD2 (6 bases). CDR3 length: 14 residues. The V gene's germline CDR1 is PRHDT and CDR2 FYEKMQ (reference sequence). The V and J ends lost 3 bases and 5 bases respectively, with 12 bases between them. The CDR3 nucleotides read TGTGCCAGCAGCTTGGGGGGTACCTTAGATACGCAGTATTTT. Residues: CASSLGGTLDTQYF.